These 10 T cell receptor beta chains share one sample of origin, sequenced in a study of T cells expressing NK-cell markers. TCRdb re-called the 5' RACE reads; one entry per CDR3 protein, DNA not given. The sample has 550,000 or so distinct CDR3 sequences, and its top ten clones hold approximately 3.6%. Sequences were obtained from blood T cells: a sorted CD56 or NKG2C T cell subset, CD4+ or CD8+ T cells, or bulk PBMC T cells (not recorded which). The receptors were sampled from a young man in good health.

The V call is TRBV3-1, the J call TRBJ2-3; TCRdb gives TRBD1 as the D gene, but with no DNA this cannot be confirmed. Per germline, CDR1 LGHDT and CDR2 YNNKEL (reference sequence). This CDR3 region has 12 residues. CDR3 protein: CASTQPGDTQYF.

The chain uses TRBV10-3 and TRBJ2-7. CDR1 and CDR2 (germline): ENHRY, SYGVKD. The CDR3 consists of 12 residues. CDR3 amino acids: CAISEGRYEQYF.

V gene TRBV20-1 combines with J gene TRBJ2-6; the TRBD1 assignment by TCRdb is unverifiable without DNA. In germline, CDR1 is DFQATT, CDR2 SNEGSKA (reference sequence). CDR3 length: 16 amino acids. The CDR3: CSAPTGGFSGANVLTF.

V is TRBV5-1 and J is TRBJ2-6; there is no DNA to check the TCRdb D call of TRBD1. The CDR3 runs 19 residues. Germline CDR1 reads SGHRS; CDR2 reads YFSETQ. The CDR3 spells CASSFSLPGHISGANVLTF.

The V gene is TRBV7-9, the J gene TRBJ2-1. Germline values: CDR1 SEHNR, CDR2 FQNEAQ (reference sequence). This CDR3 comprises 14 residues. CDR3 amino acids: CASSLRAEHNEQFF.

CDR3 protein: CASSITGNSYNEQFF. The chain links TRBV7-8 to TRBJ2-1; checking the TCRdb D call of TRBD2 is not possible without DNA. CDR1 is SGHVS, CDR2 FQNEAQ, per germline. The CDR3 has 15 amino acids.

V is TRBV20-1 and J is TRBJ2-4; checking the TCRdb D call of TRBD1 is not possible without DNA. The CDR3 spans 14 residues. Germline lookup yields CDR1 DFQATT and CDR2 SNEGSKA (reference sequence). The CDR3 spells CSAILVGGKNIQYF.

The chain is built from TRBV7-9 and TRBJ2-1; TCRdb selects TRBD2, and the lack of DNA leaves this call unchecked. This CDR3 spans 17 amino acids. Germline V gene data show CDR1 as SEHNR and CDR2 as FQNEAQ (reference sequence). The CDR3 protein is CASREANLADSYNEQFF. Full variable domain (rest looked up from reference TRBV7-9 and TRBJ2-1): DTGVSQNPRHKITKRGQNVTFRCDPISEHNRLYWYRQTLGQGPEFLTYFQNEAQLEKSRLLSDRFSAERPKGSFSTLEIQRTEQGDSAMYLCASREANLADSYNEQFFGPGTRLTVL.

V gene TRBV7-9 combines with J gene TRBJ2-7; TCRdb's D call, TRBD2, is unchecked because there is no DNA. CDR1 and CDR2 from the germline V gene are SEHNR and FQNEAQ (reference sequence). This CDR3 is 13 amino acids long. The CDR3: CASSRSEENEQYF.

CDR3 sequence reads: CASSLVGRREQFF. The rearrangement links TRBV5-5 to TRBJ2-1. CDR3 length equals 13 residues. Germline V CDR1 and CDR2: SGHKS, YYEKEE (reference sequence).